These 7 T cell receptor beta chains were all obtained from the same sample, sequenced in a study of T cells in Graves' hyperthyroidism and ophthalmopathy. The TCR beta CDR3 regions underwent amplification using RNA transcripts as the source. With the HTBI primer set, the TCR CDR3 went through a first round of RT-PCR. TCRdb re-called the multiplex PCR reads with MiXCR, one entry per CDR3 protein. The sample shows a few hundred thousand distinct CDR3 sequences, 15% of them seen only once. The material sequenced was blood. The source of these receptors is a woman aged 25-40 years with Graves' hyperthyroidism.

There are many counts of this clonotype. The chain employs TRBV27 and TRBJ1-5; 8 bases match TRBD1. This CDR3 is built from 17 residues. Looked up from germline, CDR1 is MNHEY and CDR2 is SMNVEV (reference sequence). V shed 1 base and J 7 bases; nucleotides not matched to a gene: 12. CDR3 sequence reads: CASSLFWRGQVGQPQHF. The DNA of the CDR3 is TGTGCCAGCAGTTTATTCTGGAGGGGACAGGTCGGGCAGCCCCAGCATTTT.

There are many counts of this clonotype. V usage is TRBV6-1 and J usage is TRBJ2-7; 7 positions agree with TRBD1. The CDR3 totals 16 residues. Germline CDR1 and CDR2: MNHNS and SASEGT. V was pared by 5 bases and J by 3 bases, with 13 bases of the junction left unmatched. The CDR3 coding sequence is TGTGCCAGCAGTACCCTACGAAGGGACAGCTACTACGAGCAGTACTTC. This translates into CASSTLRRDSYYEQYF.

This clonotype was detected many times. The V and J genes are TRBV20-1 and TRBJ2-3, with TRBD2 identical over 9 bases. V was pared by 2 bases and J by 6 bases, with 6 bases of the junction left unmatched. Germline V gene lookup returns CDR1 DFQATT and CDR2 SNEGSKA (reference sequence). CDR3 length equals 14 residues. CDR3: CSARPGLAGDTQYF. The CDR3 nucleotides read TGCAGTGCTAGACCGGGGCTAGCGGGGGATACGCAGTATTTT.

This clonotype was picked up a small number of times. The gene calls are TRBV12-3 or TRBV12-4 and TRBJ2-3; D is tentatively TRBD1 or TRBD2 (5 bases each). The CDR3 length is 15 residues. The germline V and J ends were trimmed by 5 bases and 5 bases, with 17 bases remaining between them. The CDR3 spells CASSKDTSSLDTQYF. CDR3 nucleotide sequence: TGTGCCAGCAGTAAGGACACCTCTAGCCTAGATACGCAGTATTTT.

This clonotype was seen ten or more times. The chain has TRBV20-1 and TRBJ2-1; 12 positions agree with TRBD2. This CDR3 comprises 16 residues. Germline V lookup: CDR1 DFQATT, CDR2 SNEGSKA (reference sequence). V lost 6 bases and J lost 8; bases outside the gene matches: 14. The CDR3 loop reads CSAKRLAGEEWDEQFF. CDR3 in DNA: TGCAGTGCCAAAAGACTAGCGGGAGAAGAGTGGGATGAGCAGTTCTTC.

This clonotype was recorded a few times. The chain combines TRBV6-2 or TRBV6-3 with TRBJ1-1; 8 positions match TRBD1. V trimming: 8 bases; J trimming: 4 bases; junction bases outside the gene matches: 3. CDR1 is MNHEY and CDR2 is SVGEGT in the germline V gene. The CDR3 spans 12 residues. The CDR3 sequence: CASGDRGTEAFF. In DNA, the CDR3 is TGTGCCAGCGGCGACAGGGGCACTGAAGCTTTCTTT.

The sample holds a few counts of this clonotype. This chain connects TRBV24-1 to TRBJ1-3, with TRBD1 matching over 7 bases. V dropped 2 bases and J dropped 5; count of bases not matched to a gene: 5. The CDR3 consists of 15 residues. The germline V gene encodes CDR1 KGHDR and CDR2 SFDVKD. This CDR3 reads CATSDSRDSRNTIYF. The CDR3 DNA sequence: TGTGCCACCAGTGATTCGAGGGACAGCAGAAACACCATATATTTT.